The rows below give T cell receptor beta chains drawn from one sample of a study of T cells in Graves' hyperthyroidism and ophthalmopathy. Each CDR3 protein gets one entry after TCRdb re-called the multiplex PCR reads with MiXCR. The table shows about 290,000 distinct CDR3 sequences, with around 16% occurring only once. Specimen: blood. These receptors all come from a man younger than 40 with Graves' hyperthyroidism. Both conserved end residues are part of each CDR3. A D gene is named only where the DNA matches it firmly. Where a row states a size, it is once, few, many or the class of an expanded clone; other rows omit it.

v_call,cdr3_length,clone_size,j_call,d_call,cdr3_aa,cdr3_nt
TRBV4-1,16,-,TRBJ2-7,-,CASSHSRGVPSYEQYF,TGCGCCAGCAGCCATTCAAGGGGGGTCCCCTCCTACGAGCAGTACTTC
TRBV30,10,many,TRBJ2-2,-,CAWASGELFF,TGTGCCTGGGCCTCCGGGGAGCTGTTTTTT
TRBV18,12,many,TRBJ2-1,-,CASSLLTGEQFF,TGTGCCAGCTCACTTTTGACTGGTGAGCAGTTCTTC
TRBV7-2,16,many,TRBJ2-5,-,CASSLGVVAGQETQYF,TGTGCCAGCAGCTTAGGAGTCGTTGCAGGACAAGAGACCCAGTACTTC
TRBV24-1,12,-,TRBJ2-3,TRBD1,CATSEDRNTQYF,TGTGCCACCAGTGAGGACAGGAATACGCAGTATTTT
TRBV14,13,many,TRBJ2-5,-,CASSPYPAETQYF,TGTGCCAGCAGCCCCTACCCAGCTGAGACCCAGTACTTC
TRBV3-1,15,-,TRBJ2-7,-,CASSQAKWPSYEQYF,TGTGCCAGCAGCCAAGCGAAGTGGCCCTCCTACGAGCAGTACTTC
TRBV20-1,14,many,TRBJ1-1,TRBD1,CSASQGAPDTEAFF,TGCAGTGCCAGCCAGGGGGCGCCGGACACTGAAGCTTTCTTT
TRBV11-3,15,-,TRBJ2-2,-,CASSLAQANTGELFF,TGTGCCAGCAGCTTAGCACAGGCCAACACCGGGGAGCTGTTTTTT
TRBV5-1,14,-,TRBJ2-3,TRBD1,CASSSGTGPDTQYF,TGCGCCAGCAGTTCCGGGACAGGGCCAGATACGCAGTATTTT
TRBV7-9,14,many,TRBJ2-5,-,CASSLADSWETQYF,TGTGCCAGCAGCTTAGCTGACAGTTGGGAGACCCAGTACTTC
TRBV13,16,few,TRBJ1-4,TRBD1,CASSASSGTGNEKLFF,TGTGCCAGCAGCGCCTCATCCGGGACAGGGAATGAAAAACTGTTTTTT
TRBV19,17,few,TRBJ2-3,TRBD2,CASSIVAAGESTDTQYF,TGTGCCAGTAGTATAGTTGCAGCGGGGGAGAGCACAGATACGCAGTATTTT
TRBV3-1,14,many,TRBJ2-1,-,CASSPAGVVNEQFF,TGTGCCAGCAGCCCGGCAGGGGTTGTGAATGAGCAGTTCTTC
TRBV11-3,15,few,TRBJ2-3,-,CASSPAAGMTDTQYF,TGTGCCAGCAGCCCCGCGGCGGGAATGACAGATACGCAGTATTTT
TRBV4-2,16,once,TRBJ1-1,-,CASSPLTTETNTEASF,TGTGCCAGCAGCCCTCTTACAACGGAGACGAACACTGAAGCTTCCTTT
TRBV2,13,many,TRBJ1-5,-,CASSDSGIQPQHF,TGTGCCAGCAGTGACTCGGGGATTCAGCCCCAGCATTTT
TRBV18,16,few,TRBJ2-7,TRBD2,CASSPTVTSGIGEQYF,TGTGCCAGCTCACCAACGGTGACTAGCGGGATCGGCGAGCAGTACTTC
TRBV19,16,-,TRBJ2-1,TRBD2,CASSRTSGIPYNEQFF,TGTGCCAGTAGTCGAACTAGCGGGATTCCCTACAATGAGCAGTTCTTC
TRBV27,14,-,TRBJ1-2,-,CASRRDGVNYGYTF,TGTGCCAGCAGGAGAGACGGCGTTAACTATGGCTACACCTTC
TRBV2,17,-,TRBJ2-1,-,CASSVTWGEGGYNEQFF,TGTGCCAGCAGCGTAACGTGGGGGGAGGGGGGTTACAATGAGCAGTTCTTC
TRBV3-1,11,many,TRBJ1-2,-,CASSQYYSYTF,TGTGCCAGCAGCCAATACTACAGCTACACCTTC
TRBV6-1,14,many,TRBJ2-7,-,CASNRAEGSYEQYF,TGTGCCAGCAACCGGGCCGAGGGGTCCTACGAGCAGTACTTC
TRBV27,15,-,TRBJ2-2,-,CASKLAQTNTGELFF,TGTGCCAGCAAGCTGGCACAGACCAACACCGGGGAGCTGTTTTTT
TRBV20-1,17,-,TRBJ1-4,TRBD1,CSASGTGGPATNEKLFF,TGCAGTGCTAGCGGGACAGGAGGACCTGCAACTAATGAAAAACTGTTTTTT
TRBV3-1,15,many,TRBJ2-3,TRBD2,CASSQAVAGADTQYF,TGTGCCAGCAGCCAAGCCGTAGCGGGAGCAGATACGCAGTATTTT
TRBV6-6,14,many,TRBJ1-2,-,CASSYSGALYGYTF,TGTGCCAGCAGTTACTCCGGGGCCCTCTATGGCTACACCTTC
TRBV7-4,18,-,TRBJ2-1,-,CASSLVLMQGWGYNEQFF,TGTGCCAGCAGCTTAGTATTGATGCAGGGCTGGGGATACAATGAGCAGTTCTTC
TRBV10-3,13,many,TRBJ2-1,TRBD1,CAIQGAPSNEQFF,TGTGCCATTCAGGGGGCGCCCTCCAATGAGCAGTTCTTC
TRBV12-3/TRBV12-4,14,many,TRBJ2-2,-,CASKAGSNTGELFF,TGTGCCAGCAAGGCGGGATCTAACACCGGGGAGCTGTTTTTT
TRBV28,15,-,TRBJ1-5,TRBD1,CASSSPTGGHQPQHF,TGTGCCAGCAGTTCCCCAACAGGGGGCCATCAGCCCCAGCATTTT
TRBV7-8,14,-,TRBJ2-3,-,CASSPGFEGDTQYF,TGTGCCAGCAGCCCCGGTTTCGAGGGGGATACGCAGTATTTT
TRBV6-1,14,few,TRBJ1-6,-,CASSPKVGNSPLHF,TGTGCCAGCAGTCCTAAGGTGGGGAATTCACCCCTCCACTTT
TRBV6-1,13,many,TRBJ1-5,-,CASTDSRNQPQHF,TGTGCCAGCACGGACAGCCGAAATCAGCCCCAGCATTTT
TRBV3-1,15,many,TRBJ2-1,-,CASSQEGLVLNEQFF,TGTGCCAGCAGCCAAGAAGGGTTAGTTCTGAATGAGCAGTTCTTC
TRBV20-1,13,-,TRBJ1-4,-,CSAKTISDEKLFF,TGCAGTGCCAAGACAATTTCGGATGAAAAACTGTTTTTT
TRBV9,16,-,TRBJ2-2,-,CASSVGHREGTGELFF,TGTGCCAGCAGCGTAGGGCACAGGGAGGGCACCGGGGAGCTGTTTTTT
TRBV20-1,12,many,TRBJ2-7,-,CSAKDFSYEQYF,TGCAGTGCAAAGGACTTTTCCTACGAGCAGTACTTC
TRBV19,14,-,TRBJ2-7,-,CASSLQVGAYEQYF,TGTGCCAGTAGTCTACAGGTGGGAGCCTACGAGCAGTACTTC
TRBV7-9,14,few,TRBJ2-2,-,CASSLRQYTGELFF,TGTGCCAGCAGCTTACGTCAGTACACCGGGGAGCTGTTTTTT
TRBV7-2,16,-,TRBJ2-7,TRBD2,CASSLVLSGGHYEQYF,TGCGCCAGCAGCTTAGTTCTCTCGGGGGGGCACTACGAGCAGTACTTC
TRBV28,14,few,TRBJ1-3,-,CASTESSMGNTIYF,TGTGCCAGCACCGAATCCTCAATGGGAAACACCATATATTTT
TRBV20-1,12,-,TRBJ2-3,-,CSASRRETAQYF,TGCAGTGCTAGTCGGAGGGAGACGGCGCAGTATTTT
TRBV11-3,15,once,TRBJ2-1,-,CASRKPGTEDYEQFF,TGTGCCAGCAGGAAACCCGGGACGGAGGACTACGAGCAGTTCTTC
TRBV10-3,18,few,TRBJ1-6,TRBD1,CAISGHPDRATNNSPLHF,TGTGCCATCAGTGGCCACCCGGACAGGGCCACAAATAATTCACCCCTCCACTTT
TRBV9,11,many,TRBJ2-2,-,CASSDTGELFF,TGTGCCAGCAGCGACACCGGGGAGCTGTTTTTT
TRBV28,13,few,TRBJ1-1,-,CASRWGAGTEAFF,TGTGCCAGCAGGTGGGGGGCCGGTACTGAAGCTTTCTTT
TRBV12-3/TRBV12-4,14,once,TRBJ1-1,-,CASSLGGEWAEAFF,TGTGCCAGCAGCCTGGGGGGGGAGTGGGCTGAAGCTTTCTTT
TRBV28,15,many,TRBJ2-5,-,CASSLLLGSQETQYF,TGTGCCAGCAGTTTACTCCTTGGGTCCCAAGAGACCCAGTACTTC
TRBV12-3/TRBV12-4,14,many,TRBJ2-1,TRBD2,CASSGRDYDNEQFF,TGTGCCAGCAGTGGGAGGGATTATGACAATGAGCAGTTCTTC
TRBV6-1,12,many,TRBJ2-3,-,CASSYGRGSQYF,TGTGCCAGCAGTTATGGGCGGGGTTCGCAGTATTTT
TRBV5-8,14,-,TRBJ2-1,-,CASSSLTGADEQFF,TGTGCCAGCAGCTCGCTTACGGGGGCTGATGAGCAGTTCTTC
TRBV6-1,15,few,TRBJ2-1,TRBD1,CASRDRTGPRDEQFF,TGTGCCAGCAGAGACCGGACAGGTCCTAGAGATGAGCAGTTCTTC
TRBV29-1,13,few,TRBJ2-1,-,CSESSRGYNEQFF,TGCAGCGAGTCGAGTAGGGGATACAATGAGCAGTTCTTC
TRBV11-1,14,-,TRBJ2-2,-,CASSLTNPTGELFF,TGTGCCAGCAGCTTAACCAACCCCACCGGGGAGCTGTTTTTT
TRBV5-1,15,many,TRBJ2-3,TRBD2,CASSSRTSYEDTQYF,TGCGCCAGCAGCTCCCGGACTAGTTACGAAGATACGCAGTATTTT
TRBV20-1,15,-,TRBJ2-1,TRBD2,CSVRSGTSVYNEQFF,TGCAGTGTCCGTTCCGGGACTAGCGTCTACAATGAGCAGTTCTTC